This T cell receptor (beta chain) was found in a study of cytomegalovirus exposure and HLA in healthy donors. Likely unrecorded immune exposures existed in these nominally healthy donors. Study-wide findings and caveats: The study listed 150 to 200 cytomegalovirus-associated TCR beta chains. Segments of the TCR beta V type were, in most cases, productive about 87% or about 30% of the time in an earlier analysis.

The CDR3 has 16 amino acids. J gave up 5 bases and V 1 base, and 8 bases lay outside the gene matches. CDR1 is MNHEY and CDR2 is SMNVEV in the germline V gene (reference sequence). Primers included in the PCR were 60 Vbeta and 13 Jbeta primers. Original processing notes: In a later analysis, of some 80 million unique beta chains, about 12 million appeared in at least two donors. Generated by immunoSEQ multiplex PCR, the TCRdb table keeps only in-frame clones and is missing some. V and J calls and clone size come straight from that table; D and trimming were deduced from the DNA. Of about 140,000 clones listed, 75% are singletons. On this clone itself: What it binds is unknown.

The rearrangement joins TRBV27 to TRBJ2-3; TRBD1 aligns across 8 bases. The sequence was obtained from a young man in good health and CMV-seropositive. Sequencing was carried out using PBMCs. CDR3 residues: CASSLLGQGARDTQYF. The CDR3 DNA sequence: TGTGCCAGCAGTTTATTGGGGCAGGGGGCGAGAGATACGCAGTATTTT.